This T cell receptor beta chain was captured in a study of shared clonotypes between healthy human individuals. Whole-study results and caveats: Richness estimates generally favored naive over memory subsets.

Germline trimming cut 2 bases from V and 4 bases from J; bases unmatched to any gene: 7. CDR1 and CDR2 (germline): MGHRA, YSYEKL. The CDR3 consists of 16 residues. TCRdb keeps only in-frame clones here, not all; method: immunoSEQ multiplex PCR. The data contain some 580,000 clones, 97% of them singletons. In the case of this clone: The target antigen is unknown.

Sequencing was carried out using naive CD4+ T cells sorted from blood. Subset denoted: CD45RA+ positively selected. V gene TRBV4-1 combines with J gene TRBJ2-1, with TRBD1 matching 8 bases. This receptor was obtained from a woman aged 25 to 45 in good health. The CDR3 nucleotides are TGCGCCAGCAGCCAAAGGGACAGGCCCAAATACAATGAGCAGTTCTTC. Protein product: CASSQRDRPKYNEQFF.